A selection of T cell receptor beta chains follows, all from one sample in a study of CD8+CD57+ T cells in acquired aplastic anemia. TCRdb used MiXCR to reprocess the reads, holding one entry per CDR3 protein. The sample yields some 200,000 distinct CDR3 sequences, over 40% seen once. Material: sorted CD4+, CD8+, or CD8+CD57+ T cells (not recorded which) from PBMCs. All receptors come from a human donor with aplastic anemia. The CDR3 runs from the conserved cysteine through the conserved F or W. A D gene is named only where the DNA matches it firmly. The listing skips clone size in some rows; elsewhere it reads once, few, many or a size class.

D gene: TRBD2
V gene: TRBV5-4
clone size: many
J gene: TRBJ2-1
CDR3 DNA: TGTGCCAGCAGCCCCCCGACTAGCGGGCGCAACAATGAGCAGTTCTTC
CDR3 protein: CASSPPTSGRNNEQFF

D gene: TRBD2
V gene: TRBV20-1
clone size: NA
J gene: TRBJ2-5
CDR3 DNA: TGCGGTGCTACACGCGGGGGGCAAGAGACCCAGTACTTC
CDR3 protein: CGATRGGQETQYF

D gene: TRBD2
V gene: TRBV29-1
clone size: NA
J gene: TRBJ2-7
CDR3 DNA: TGCAGCGTGGGGACTAGCGGGGCCGAGCAGTACTTC
CDR3 protein: CSVGTSGAEQYF

D gene: TRBD2
V gene: TRBV12-3/TRBV12-4
clone size: many
J gene: TRBJ2-3
CDR3 DNA: TGTGCCAGCAGTTTAATGGCAGGGAGGGTCACAGATACGCAGTATTTT
CDR3 protein: CASSLMAGRVTDTQYF

D gene: NA
V gene: TRBV19
clone size: many
J gene: TRBJ2-7
CDR3 DNA: TGTGCCAGTAGTATTCAGAAGTCCTACGAGCAGTACTTC
CDR3 protein: CASSIQKSYEQYF

D gene: TRBD1
V gene: TRBV5-8
clone size: NA
J gene: TRBJ2-7
CDR3 DNA: TGTGCCAGCAGCTCCGGACAGGCATCCTACGAGCAGTACTTC
CDR3 protein: CASSSGQASYEQYF

D gene: TRBD1
V gene: TRBV5-1
clone size: NA
J gene: TRBJ1-2
CDR3 DNA: TGCGCCAGCAGCTTTGTCCCGGGACAGGGGGCAGTTGGCTACACCTTC
CDR3 protein: CASSFVPGQGAVGYTF

D gene: NA
V gene: TRBV10-3
clone size: many
J gene: TRBJ2-1
CDR3 DNA: TGTGCCATCAGTGAGTCCGGTGTCGGTGAGCAGTTCTTC
CDR3 protein: CAISESGVGEQFF

D gene: TRBD2
V gene: TRBV7-2
clone size: many
J gene: TRBJ2-7
CDR3 DNA: TGTGCCAGCGGTCTAGCGGGACTCGAGCAGTACTTC
CDR3 protein: CASGLAGLEQYF

D gene: TRBD1
V gene: TRBV7-2
clone size: few
J gene: TRBJ2-7
CDR3 DNA: TGTGCCAGCAGCTTAGCGCACGGACAGGGCTACGAGCAGTACTTC
CDR3 protein: CASSLAHGQGYEQYF

D gene: NA
V gene: TRBV19
clone size: many
J gene: TRBJ1-1
CDR3 DNA: TGTGCCAGTACCGACTGGGTGTGGGCTGAAGCTTTCTTT
CDR3 protein: CASTDWVWAEAFF

D gene: TRBD1
V gene: TRBV29-1
clone size: few
J gene: TRBJ1-1
CDR3 DNA: TGCAGCGCCAGGACAGGGCTGCACACTGAAGCTTTCTTT
CDR3 protein: CSARTGLHTEAFF

D gene: NA
V gene: TRBV12-3/TRBV12-4
clone size: many
J gene: TRBJ2-1
CDR3 DNA: TGTGCCAGCAGTGGTACAGGGTGGTCCTACAATGAGCAGTTCTTC
CDR3 protein: CASSGTGWSYNEQFF

D gene: TRBD1
V gene: TRBV7-2
clone size: NA
J gene: TRBJ1-4
CDR3 DNA: TGTGCCAGCAGCTTATCGGGTGGACAGGATGAAAAACTGTTTTTT
CDR3 protein: CASSLSGGQDEKLFF

D gene: TRBD2
V gene: TRBV19
clone size: many
J gene: TRBJ2-3
CDR3 DNA: TGTGCCAGTAGTATAGCGCTAGCGGGAGGGCATGATACGCAGTATTTT
CDR3 protein: CASSIALAGGHDTQYF

D gene: NA
V gene: TRBV5-6
clone size: NA
J gene: TRBJ1-2
CDR3 DNA: TGTGCCAGCAGACTGATGGACGGCACTAACTATGGCTACACCTTC
CDR3 protein: CASRLMDGTNYGYTF

D gene: NA
V gene: TRBV27
clone size: NA
J gene: TRBJ1-2
CDR3 DNA: TGTGCCAGCAGTTTAATACAGGGTGATGGCTACACCTTC
CDR3 protein: CASSLIQGDGYTF

D gene: TRBD1
V gene: TRBV3-1
clone size: NA
J gene: TRBJ2-2
CDR3 DNA: TGTGCCAGCAGCAAAGGCCGGGACAGGAACACCGGGGAGCTGTTTTTT
CDR3 protein: CASSKGRDRNTGELFF

D gene: TRBD1
V gene: TRBV2
clone size: NA
J gene: TRBJ2-1
CDR3 DNA: TGTGCCAGCAACCCGGGACAGGGACGGGCTGAGCAGTTCTTC
CDR3 protein: CASNPGQGRAEQFF

D gene: TRBD1
V gene: TRBV9
clone size: NA
J gene: TRBJ2-1
CDR3 DNA: TGTGCCATCAGCGTGGGGGCAGGGGGCGCGAACAATGAGCAGTTCTTC
CDR3 protein: CAISVGAGGANNEQFF

D gene: NA
V gene: TRBV12-3/TRBV12-4
clone size: many
J gene: TRBJ1-1
CDR3 DNA: TGTGCCAGCAGTTTGCCCGGGAAAGAAGCTTTCTTT
CDR3 protein: CASSLPGKEAFF

D gene: TRBD1
V gene: TRBV11-2
clone size: NA
J gene: TRBJ1-2
CDR3 DNA: TGTGCCAGCAGGCACCCGGGACAGGGGGTTAACTATGGCTACACCTTC
CDR3 protein: CASRHPGQGVNYGYTF

D gene: NA
V gene: TRBV7-3
clone size: NA
J gene: TRBJ1-2
CDR3 DNA: TGTGCCAGCAGCCCCCGACAGAGCTATGGCTACACCTTC
CDR3 protein: CASSPRQSYGYTF

D gene: NA
V gene: TRBV7-2
clone size: NA
J gene: TRBJ2-7
CDR3 DNA: TGTGCCAGCAGCTCCTACGGCCGGGGCTACGAGCAGTACTTC
CDR3 protein: CASSSYGRGYEQYF

D gene: NA
V gene: TRBV4-2
clone size: many
J gene: TRBJ1-5
CDR3 DNA: TGTGCCAGCAGCCAAGTTACTAATAGCAATCAGCCCCAGCATTTT
CDR3 protein: CASSQVTNSNQPQHF

D gene: NA
V gene: TRBV7-8
clone size: many
J gene: TRBJ2-3
CDR3 DNA: TGTGCCAGCAGCCCTAGAGGGACGGGTACGCAGTATTTT
CDR3 protein: CASSPRGTGTQYF

D gene: TRBD2
V gene: TRBV7-6
clone size: NA
J gene: TRBJ2-7
CDR3 DNA: TGTGCCAGCAGCTCCATGGGACTAGCGGGGTCGGGCTACGAGCAGTACTTC
CDR3 protein: CASSSMGLAGSGYEQYF

D gene: NA
V gene: TRBV6-1
clone size: few
J gene: TRBJ2-7
CDR3 DNA: TGTGCCAGCAGTGAGACAGGTTCCTACGAGCAGTACTTC
CDR3 protein: CASSETGSYEQYF

D gene: NA
V gene: TRBV19
clone size: NA
J gene: TRBJ2-7
CDR3 DNA: TGTGCCAGTAGACCTGGGGGCAGGGATGAGCAGTACTTC
CDR3 protein: CASRPGGRDEQYF

D gene: TRBD2
V gene: TRBV20-1
clone size: many
J gene: TRBJ2-1
CDR3 DNA: TGCAGTGCTGTCGGACTAGCGGGGATCCTCTCCTACAATGAGCAGTTCTTC
CDR3 protein: CSAVGLAGILSYNEQFF

D gene: NA
V gene: TRBV10-3
clone size: few
J gene: TRBJ2-7
CDR3 DNA: TGTGCCTCAAGCCCCGAGAGTTACGAGCAGTACTTC
CDR3 protein: CASSPESYEQYF

D gene: TRBD1
V gene: TRBV19
clone size: many
J gene: TRBJ1-1
CDR3 DNA: TGTGCCAGTAGTAGAGCGGGACAGGCTCGGAACACTGAAGCTTTCTTT
CDR3 protein: CASSRAGQARNTEAFF

D gene: TRBD1
V gene: TRBV20-1
clone size: NA
J gene: TRBJ2-5
CDR3 DNA: TGCAGTGCTCCTACAGGGGACGCGGAGACCCAGTACTTC
CDR3 protein: CSAPTGDAETQYF

D gene: NA
V gene: TRBV24-1
clone size: NA
J gene: TRBJ1-6
CDR3 DNA: TGTGCCACCAGTGTAACCGGGACGGGGGATTCACCCCTCCACTTT
CDR3 protein: CATSVTGTGDSPLHF

D gene: NA
V gene: TRBV6-4
clone size: NA
J gene: TRBJ2-2
CDR3 DNA: TGTGCCAGCAGGGCCCTACATCTTCGACATCCCGGGGAGCTGTTTTTT
CDR3 protein: CASRALHLRHPGELFF

D gene: NA
V gene: TRBV9
clone size: many
J gene: TRBJ2-5
CDR3 DNA: TGTGCCAGCAGCCCCGACAGTTACCAAGAGACCCAGTACTTC
CDR3 protein: CASSPDSYQETQYF

D gene: TRBD2
V gene: TRBV2
clone size: many
J gene: TRBJ2-3
CDR3 DNA: TGTGTAAGCGGGGGCTTAAGCACAGATACGCAGTATTTT
CDR3 protein: CVSGGLSTDTQYF

D gene: NA
V gene: TRBV20-1
clone size: few
J gene: TRBJ1-6
CDR3 DNA: TGCAGTGCTAGAGTATTAGGGAGCTCCCTCCACTTT
CDR3 protein: CSARVLGSSLHF

D gene: TRBD2
V gene: TRBV12-3/TRBV12-4
clone size: many
J gene: TRBJ2-7
CDR3 DNA: TGTGCCAGCAGTTTTGGCGGGAGAGTCCCCGAGCAGTACTTC
CDR3 protein: CASSFGGRVPEQYF

D gene: NA
V gene: TRBV30
clone size: NA
J gene: TRBJ2-2
CDR3 DNA: TGTGCCTGGAAGGGGGCGGGAGTCGGAACCGGGGAGCTGTTTTTT
CDR3 protein: CAWKGAGVGTGELFF